The present entry profiles one T cell receptor beta chain with its context. In the authors' workflow: Amplification of reference gene primers provided the estimated nucleated cell counts. Profiling relied on immunoSEQ multiplex PCR, and the TCRdb table lists in-frame clones only, not all of them. D and trimming were read from the DNA, whereas the V and J calls and clone size are those reported in that table. The sample has around 230,000 clones; 80% to 90% are singletons. The data originate from a study of blood T cell repertoires in COVID-19. The wider study: T cells, B-cell-depleted T cells, or PBMCs provided the cDNA or gDNA that served as material.

Cohorts were assigned according to the clinical history that participants reported. The sequencing input was PBMCs or T cells enriched from blood (not recorded which). This TCR derives from a woman between 40 and 55 years old with acute COVID-19.

The CDR3, as DNA: TGCGCCAGCAGCCCCGTAATTTATGATGGCTACACCTTC. This gives the protein CASSPVIYDGYTF. V and J are TRBV4-1 and TRBJ1-2; D ambiguous. Germline assignment: CDR1 MGHRA and CDR2 YSYEKL. V shed 4 bases and J shed 6 bases, with 12 bases lying between them. CDR3 length equals 13 residues.